The subject of this entry is one T cell receptor (beta chain). Its antigen remains unidentified. This entry belongs to a study of CD8+CD57+ T cells in acquired aplastic anemia. Study-wide results and caveats: Simpson's diversity of CD8+ cells was not significantly different in patients compared with controls.

V lost 5 bases and J lost 3, with 17 bases in between. The CDR3 sequence is 15 residues long. CDR1 and CDR2 from the germline V gene are DFQATT and SNEGSKA (reference sequence). Patients selected for sequencing had displayed CD8+CD57+ cell expansion by flow cytometry. The patients, all of them, had severe acquired aplastic anemia. CDR3 and TCR beta VDJ profiling relied on a genomic DNA template. TCRdb used MiXCR to reprocess the reads, holding one entry per CDR3 protein. This table has about 200,000 distinct CDR3 sequences, over 55% appearing once. J is TRBJ2-1 and V is TRBV20-1, with D possibly being TRBD1 (7 bases). The receptor comes from a human donor with aplastic anemia. The sequenced sample consisted of sorted CD4+, CD8+, or CD8+CD57+ T cells (not recorded which) from PBMCs. The CDR3 DNA is TGCAGTGCTGCCCGCGGGGACAGAGACTACAATGAGCAGTTCTTC. Protein product: CSAARGDRDYNEQFF.